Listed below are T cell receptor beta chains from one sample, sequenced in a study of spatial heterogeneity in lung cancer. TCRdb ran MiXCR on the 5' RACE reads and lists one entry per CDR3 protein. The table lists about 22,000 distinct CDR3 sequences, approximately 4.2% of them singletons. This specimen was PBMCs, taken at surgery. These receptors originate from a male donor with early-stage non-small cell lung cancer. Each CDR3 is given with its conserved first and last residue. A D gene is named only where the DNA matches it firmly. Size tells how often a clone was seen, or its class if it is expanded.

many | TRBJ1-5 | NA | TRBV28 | CASSLTVANSNQPQHF | TGTGCCAGCAGTTTGACAGTGGCAAATAGCAATCAGCCCCAGCATTTT
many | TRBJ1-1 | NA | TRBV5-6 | CASSFGGYTEAFF | TGTGCCAGCAGCTTCGGGGGCTACACTGAAGCTTTCTTT
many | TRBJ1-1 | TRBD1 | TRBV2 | CASKTGGLNTEAFF | TGTGCCAGCAAGACAGGGGGATTGAACACTGAAGCTTTCTTT
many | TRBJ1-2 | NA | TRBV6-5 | CASSYSKQSFNYGYTF | TGTGCCAGCAGTTACTCGAAACAGTCATTCAACTATGGCTACACCTTC
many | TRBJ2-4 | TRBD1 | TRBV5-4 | CASTSGTGGLAKNIQYF | TGTGCCAGCACCTCCGGGACAGGGGGCTTAGCCAAAAACATTCAGTACTTC
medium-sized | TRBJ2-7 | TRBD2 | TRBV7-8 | CASSTSASGYEQYF | TGTGCCAGCAGCACCTCGGCTAGCGGGTACGAGCAGTACTTC
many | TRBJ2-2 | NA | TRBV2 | CASSVWQVSTGELFF | TGTGCCAGCAGTGTGTGGCAAGTATCTACCGGGGAGCTGTTTTTT
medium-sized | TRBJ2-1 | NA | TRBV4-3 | CASSQDRYISYNEQFF | TGCGCCAGCAGCCAAGATAGGTATATCTCCTACAATGAGCAGTTCTTC
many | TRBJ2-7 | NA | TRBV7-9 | CASSLGWGYEQYF | TGTGCCAGCAGCTTGGGGTGGGGTTACGAGCAGTACTTC
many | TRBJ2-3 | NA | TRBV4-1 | CASSQEEPTDTQYF | TGCGCCAGCAGCCAAGAAGAACCCACAGATACGCAGTATTTT
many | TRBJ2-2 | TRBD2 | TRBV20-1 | CSARGSGGLATGELFF | TGCAGTGCTAGAGGTAGCGGGGGCCTCGCCACCGGGGAGCTGTTTTTT
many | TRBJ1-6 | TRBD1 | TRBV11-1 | CASSQHRGYNSPLHF | TGTGCCAGCAGCCAACACAGGGGATATAATTCACCCCTCCACTTT
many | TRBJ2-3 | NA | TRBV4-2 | CASSQESTYQDTQYF | TGTGCCAGCAGCCAAGAGTCGACTTACCAAGATACGCAGTATTTT
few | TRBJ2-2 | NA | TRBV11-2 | CASSLLLTGSNTGELFF | TGTGCCAGCAGCTTACTCCTAACAGGTTCGAACACCGGGGAGCTGTTTTTT
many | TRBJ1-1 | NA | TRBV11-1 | CASRVWQGSTEAFF | TGTGCCAGCAGGGTATGGCAGGGGTCCACTGAAGCTTTCTTT
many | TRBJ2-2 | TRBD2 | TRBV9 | CASSTRTSGRAGELFF | TGTGCCAGCAGCACACGTACTAGCGGGAGGGCCGGGGAGCTGTTTTTT